This T cell receptor (beta chain) was identified during a study of T-cell reconstitution after alpha-beta-depleted transplantation in children. Study results and limitations: Once a year had passed after transplant, T-cell counts and diversity came mostly from newly produced T cells. There were some patients whose high TCRbeta diversity at day 60 came from surviving recipient T cells and thymic progenitors.

J gave up 0 bases and V 6 bases, and 3 bases lay outside the gene matches. CDR3 size: 17 residues. Germline V CDR1 and CDR2: SEHNR, FQNEAQ (reference sequence). This clonotype was counted only a few times. Its antigen is unknown. Preparation of the TCRbeta library used unique molecular identifiers. TCRdb re-analysed the PCR reads in MiXCR, keeping a single row per CDR3 protein. The sample records roughly 100,000 distinct CDR3 sequences, 5% to 6% being singletons. The sequencing here drew on PBMCs, mostly from graft donor cells, taken 60 days after TCRalphabeta/CD19-depleted stem cell transplant. V usage is TRBV7-9 and J usage is TRBJ2-2; 14 bases line up with TRBD2. This clonotype originated in a female patient aged 2-9 years who had a stem cell transplant for Fanconi anemia, so the T cells may come from the graft donor. CDR3 in amino acids: CASRGLAGDANTGELFF. DNA for the CDR3: TGTGCCAGCAGGGGACTAGCGGGGGATGCGAACACCGGGGAGCTGTTTTTT.